This TCR beta chain was sequenced during a study of T-cell memory formation after mild COVID-19. Study results and limitations: Contracting clones localized mainly to CM and EM when CD4+ and mainly to EMRA when CD8+.

TCRdb passed the 5' RACE reads through MiXCR, listing each CDR3 protein once. This sample has 15,000 or so distinct CDR3 sequences, with about 21% found just once. The V gene end was trimmed by 0 bases and the J gene end by 3 bases; junction bases not matched to a gene: 6. Germline V lookup: CDR1 SGHRS, CDR2 YFSETQ. The CDR3 length is 16 residues. About this clonotype: Its antigen is unidentified.

This receptor was obtained from a man younger than 30 who had mild COVID-19 (a few samples of this study predate the infection). Cell type and time point are not known. This chain connects TRBV5-1 to TRBJ1-1, with 9 positions matching TRBD1. The sequencing input was PBMCs or a T cell subset sorted from them (not recorded which). The DNA for the CDR3 is TGCGCCAGCAGCTTGGGACCAGACAGGGGGTACACTGAAGCTTTCTTT. Its translation: CASSLGPDRGYTEAFF.